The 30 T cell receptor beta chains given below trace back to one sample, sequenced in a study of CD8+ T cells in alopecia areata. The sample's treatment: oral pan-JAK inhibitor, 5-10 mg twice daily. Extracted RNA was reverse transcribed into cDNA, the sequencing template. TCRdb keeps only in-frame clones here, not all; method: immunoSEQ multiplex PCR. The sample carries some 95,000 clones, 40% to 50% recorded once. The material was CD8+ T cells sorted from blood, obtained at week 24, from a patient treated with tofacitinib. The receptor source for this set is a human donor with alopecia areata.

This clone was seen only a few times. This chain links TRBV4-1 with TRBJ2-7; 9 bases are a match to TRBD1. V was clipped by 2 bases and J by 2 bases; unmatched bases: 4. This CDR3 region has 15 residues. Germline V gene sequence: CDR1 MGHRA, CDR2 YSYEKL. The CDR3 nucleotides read TGCGCCAGCAGCCAACGGACAGGGGATCCCTACGAGCAGTACTTC. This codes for CASSQRTGDPYEQYF.

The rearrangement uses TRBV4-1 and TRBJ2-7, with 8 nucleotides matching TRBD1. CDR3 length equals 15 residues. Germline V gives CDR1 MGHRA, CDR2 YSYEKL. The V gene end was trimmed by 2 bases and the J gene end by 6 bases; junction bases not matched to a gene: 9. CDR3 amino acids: CASSQTPGQGREQYF. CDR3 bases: TGCGCCAGCAGCCAAACCCCCGGACAGGGACGCGAGCAGTACTTC.

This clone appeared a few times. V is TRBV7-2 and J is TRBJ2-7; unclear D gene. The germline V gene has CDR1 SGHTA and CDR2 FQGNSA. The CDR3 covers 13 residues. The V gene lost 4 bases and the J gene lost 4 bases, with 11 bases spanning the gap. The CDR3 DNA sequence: TGTGCCAGCAGCTCTTACGTGGGGTACGAGCAGTACTTC. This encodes CASSSYVGYEQYF.

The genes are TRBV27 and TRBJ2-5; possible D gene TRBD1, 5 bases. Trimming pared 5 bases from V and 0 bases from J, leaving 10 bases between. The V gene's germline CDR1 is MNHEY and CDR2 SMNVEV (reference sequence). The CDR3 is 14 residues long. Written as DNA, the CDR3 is TGTGCCAGCAGTATAAGGGGTGACCAAGAGACCCAGTACTTC. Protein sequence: CASSIRGDQETQYF.

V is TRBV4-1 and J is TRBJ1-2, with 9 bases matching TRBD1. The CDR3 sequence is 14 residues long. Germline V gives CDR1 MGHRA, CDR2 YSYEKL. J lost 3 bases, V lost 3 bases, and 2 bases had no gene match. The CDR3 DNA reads TGCGCCAGCAGCCAGGGGACAGGGTACTATGGCTACACCTTC. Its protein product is CASSQGTGYYGYTF.

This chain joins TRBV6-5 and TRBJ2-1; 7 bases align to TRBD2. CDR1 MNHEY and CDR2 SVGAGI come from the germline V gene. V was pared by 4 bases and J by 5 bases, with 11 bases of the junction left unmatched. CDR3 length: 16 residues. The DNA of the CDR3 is TGTGCCAGCAGTTCTCCCGGGACTACCCCTGACAATGAGCAGTTCTTC. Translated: CASSSPGTTPDNEQFF.

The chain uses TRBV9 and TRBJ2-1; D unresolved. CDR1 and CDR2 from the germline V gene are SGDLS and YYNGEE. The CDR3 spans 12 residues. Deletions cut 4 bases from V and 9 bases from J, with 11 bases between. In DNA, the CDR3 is TGTGCCAGCAGCCCCCTAGGGCCTGAGCAGTTCTTC. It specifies CASSPLGPEQFF.

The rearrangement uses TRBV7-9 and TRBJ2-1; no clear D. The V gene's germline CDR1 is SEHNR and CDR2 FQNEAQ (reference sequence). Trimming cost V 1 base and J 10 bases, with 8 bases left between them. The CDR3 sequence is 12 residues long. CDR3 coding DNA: TGTGCCAGCAGCTTAGGTAACATGGAGCAGTTCTTC. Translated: CASSLGNMEQFF.

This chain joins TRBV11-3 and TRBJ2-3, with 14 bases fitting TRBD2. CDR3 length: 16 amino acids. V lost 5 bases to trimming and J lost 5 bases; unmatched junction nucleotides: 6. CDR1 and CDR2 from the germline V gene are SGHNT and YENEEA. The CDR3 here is CASSGGTSGSEDTQYF. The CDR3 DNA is TGTGCCAGCAGCGGAGGGACTAGCGGGAGCGAAGATACGCAGTATTTT.

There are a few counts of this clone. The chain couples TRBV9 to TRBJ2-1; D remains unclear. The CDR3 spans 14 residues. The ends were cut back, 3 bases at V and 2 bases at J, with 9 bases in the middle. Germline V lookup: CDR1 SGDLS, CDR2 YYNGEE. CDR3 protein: CASSADGTYNEQFF. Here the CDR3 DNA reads TGTGCCAGCAGCGCGGATGGGACCTACAATGAGCAGTTCTTC.

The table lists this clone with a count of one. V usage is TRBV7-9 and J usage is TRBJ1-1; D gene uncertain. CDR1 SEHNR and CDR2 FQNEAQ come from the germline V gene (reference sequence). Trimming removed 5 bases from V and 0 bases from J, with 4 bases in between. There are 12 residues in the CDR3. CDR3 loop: CASSRMNTEAFF. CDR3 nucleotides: TGTGCCAGCAGCCGAATGAACACTGAAGCTTTCTTT.

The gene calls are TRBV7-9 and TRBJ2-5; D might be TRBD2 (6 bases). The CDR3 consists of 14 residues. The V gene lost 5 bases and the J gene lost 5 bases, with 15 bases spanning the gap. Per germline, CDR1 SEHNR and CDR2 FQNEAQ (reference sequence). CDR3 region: CASSRRGSDETQYF. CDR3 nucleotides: TGTGCCAGCAGCCGTCGGGGGTCGGACGAGACCCAGTACTTC.

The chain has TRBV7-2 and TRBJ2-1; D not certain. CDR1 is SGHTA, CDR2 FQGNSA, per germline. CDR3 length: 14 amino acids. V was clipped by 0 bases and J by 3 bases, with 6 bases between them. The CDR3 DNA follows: TGTGCCAGCAGCTTAGCGGGTCGCTACAATGAGCAGTTCTTC. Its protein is CASSLAGRYNEQFF.

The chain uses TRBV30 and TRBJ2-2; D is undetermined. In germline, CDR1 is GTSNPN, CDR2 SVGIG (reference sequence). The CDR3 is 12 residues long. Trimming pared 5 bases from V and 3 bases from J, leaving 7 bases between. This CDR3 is CAWSTYTGELFF. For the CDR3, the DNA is TGTGCCTGGTCAACCTACACCGGGGAGCTGTTTTTT.

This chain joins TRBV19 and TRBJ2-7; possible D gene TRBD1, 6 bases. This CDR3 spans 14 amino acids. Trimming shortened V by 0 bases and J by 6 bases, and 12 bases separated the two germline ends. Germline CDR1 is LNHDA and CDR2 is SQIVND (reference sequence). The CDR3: CASSIETGQREQYF. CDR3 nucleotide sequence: TGTGCCAGTAGTATAGAGACCGGACAGCGCGAGCAGTACTTC.

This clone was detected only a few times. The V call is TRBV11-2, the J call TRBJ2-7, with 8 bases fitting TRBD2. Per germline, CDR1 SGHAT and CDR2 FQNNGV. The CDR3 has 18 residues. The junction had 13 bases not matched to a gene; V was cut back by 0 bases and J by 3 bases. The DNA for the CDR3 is TGTGCCAGCAGCTTAGATAAGGGGCTAGCGGGTGCCAACTACGAGCAGTACTTC. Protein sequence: CASSLDKGLAGANYEQYF.

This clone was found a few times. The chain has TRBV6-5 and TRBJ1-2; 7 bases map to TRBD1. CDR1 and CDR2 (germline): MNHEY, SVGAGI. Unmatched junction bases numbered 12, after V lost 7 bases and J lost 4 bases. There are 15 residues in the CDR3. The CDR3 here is CASTGGTAWPYGYTF. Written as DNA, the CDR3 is TGTGCCAGCACCGGAGGGACAGCATGGCCCTATGGCTACACCTTC.

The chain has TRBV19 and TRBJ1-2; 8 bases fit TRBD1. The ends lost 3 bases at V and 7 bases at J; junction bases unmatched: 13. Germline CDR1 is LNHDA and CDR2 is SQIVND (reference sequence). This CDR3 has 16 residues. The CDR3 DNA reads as TGTGCCAGTAGTATTTTCGGCCAAACGGACAGGGTTGGCTACACCTTC. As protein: CASSIFGQTDRVGYTF.

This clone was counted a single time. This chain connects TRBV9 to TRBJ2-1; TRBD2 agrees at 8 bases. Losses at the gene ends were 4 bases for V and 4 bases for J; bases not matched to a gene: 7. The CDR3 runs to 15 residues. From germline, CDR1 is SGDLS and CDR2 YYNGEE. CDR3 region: CASSPRPSGYNEQFF. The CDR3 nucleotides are TGTGCCAGCAGCCCACGCCCTAGCGGGTACAATGAGCAGTTCTTC.

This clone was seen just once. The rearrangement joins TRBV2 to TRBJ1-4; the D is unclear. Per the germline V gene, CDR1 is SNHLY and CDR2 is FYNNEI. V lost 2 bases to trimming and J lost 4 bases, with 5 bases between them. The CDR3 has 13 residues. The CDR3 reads CASSEHLNEKLFF. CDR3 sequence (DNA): TGTGCCAGCAGTGAACACCTTAATGAAAAACTGTTTTTT.

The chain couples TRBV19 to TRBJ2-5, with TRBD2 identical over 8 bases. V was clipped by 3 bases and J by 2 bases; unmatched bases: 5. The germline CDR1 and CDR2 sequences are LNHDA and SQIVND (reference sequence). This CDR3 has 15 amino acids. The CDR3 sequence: CASSIGRGGQETQYF. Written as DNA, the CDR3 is TGTGCCAGTAGTATCGGGAGGGGCGGACAAGAGACCCAGTACTTC.

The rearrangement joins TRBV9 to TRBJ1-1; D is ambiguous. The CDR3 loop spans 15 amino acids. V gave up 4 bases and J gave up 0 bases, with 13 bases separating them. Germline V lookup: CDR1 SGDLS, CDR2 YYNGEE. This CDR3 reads CASSPSGGLNTEAFF. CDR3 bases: TGTGCCAGCAGCCCCAGCGGAGGGTTGAACACTGAAGCTTTCTTT.

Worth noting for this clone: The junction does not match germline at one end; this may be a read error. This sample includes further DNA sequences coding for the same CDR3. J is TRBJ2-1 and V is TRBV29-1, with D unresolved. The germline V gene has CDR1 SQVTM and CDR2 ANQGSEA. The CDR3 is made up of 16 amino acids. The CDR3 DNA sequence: TGCAGCGTTGAAGAGGGCTCCGCGAGCTCCTACAACGAGCAGTTCTTC. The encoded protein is CSVEEGSASSYNEQFF.

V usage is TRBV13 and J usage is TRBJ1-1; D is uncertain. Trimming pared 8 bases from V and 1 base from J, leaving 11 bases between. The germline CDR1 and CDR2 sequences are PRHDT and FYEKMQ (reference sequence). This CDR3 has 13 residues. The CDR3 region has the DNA TGTGCCAGCGTTGGGCAGACGAACACTGAAGCTTTCTTT. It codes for CASVGQTNTEAFF.

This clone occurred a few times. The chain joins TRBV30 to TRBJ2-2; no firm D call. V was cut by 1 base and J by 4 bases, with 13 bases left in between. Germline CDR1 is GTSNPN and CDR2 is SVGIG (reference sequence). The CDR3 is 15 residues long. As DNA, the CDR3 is TGTGCCTGGAGTGATGGAAGACACCCCACCGGGGAGCTGTTTTTT. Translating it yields CAWSDGRHPTGELFF.

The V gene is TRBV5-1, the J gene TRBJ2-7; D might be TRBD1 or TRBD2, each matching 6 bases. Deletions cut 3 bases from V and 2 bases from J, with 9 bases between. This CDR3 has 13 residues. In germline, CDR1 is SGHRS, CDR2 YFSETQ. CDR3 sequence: CASSWGDTYEQYF. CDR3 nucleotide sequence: TGCGCCAGCAGCTGGGGGGACACCTACGAGCAGTACTTC.

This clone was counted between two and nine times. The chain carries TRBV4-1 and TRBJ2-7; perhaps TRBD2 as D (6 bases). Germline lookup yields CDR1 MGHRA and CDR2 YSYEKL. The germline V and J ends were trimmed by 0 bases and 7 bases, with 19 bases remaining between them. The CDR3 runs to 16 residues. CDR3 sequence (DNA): TGCGCCAGCAGCCAAGACCGGCCAGGGACTTCGGGAGAGCAGTACTTC. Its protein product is CASSQDRPGTSGEQYF.

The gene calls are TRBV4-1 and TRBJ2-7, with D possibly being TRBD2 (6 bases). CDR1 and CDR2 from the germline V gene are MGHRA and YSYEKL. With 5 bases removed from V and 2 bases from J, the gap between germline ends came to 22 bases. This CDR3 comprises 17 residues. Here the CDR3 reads CASSFTPSSAYTYEQYF. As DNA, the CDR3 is TGCGCCAGCAGCTTCACTCCTTCTAGCGCCTACACCTACGAGCAGTACTTC.

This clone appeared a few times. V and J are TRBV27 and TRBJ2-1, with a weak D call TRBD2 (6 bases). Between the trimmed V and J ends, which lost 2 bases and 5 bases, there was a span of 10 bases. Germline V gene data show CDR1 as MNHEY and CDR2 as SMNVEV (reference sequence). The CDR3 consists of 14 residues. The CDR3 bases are TGTGCCAGCAGTTTAGGGGGAGGTGACAATGAGCAGTTCTTC. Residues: CASSLGGGDNEQFF.

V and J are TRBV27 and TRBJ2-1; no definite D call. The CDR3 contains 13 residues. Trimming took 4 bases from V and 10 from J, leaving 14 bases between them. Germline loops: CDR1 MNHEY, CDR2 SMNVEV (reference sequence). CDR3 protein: CASSSLGFVEQFF. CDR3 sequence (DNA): TGTGCCAGCAGTTCCTTAGGGTTTGTGGAGCAGTTCTTC.